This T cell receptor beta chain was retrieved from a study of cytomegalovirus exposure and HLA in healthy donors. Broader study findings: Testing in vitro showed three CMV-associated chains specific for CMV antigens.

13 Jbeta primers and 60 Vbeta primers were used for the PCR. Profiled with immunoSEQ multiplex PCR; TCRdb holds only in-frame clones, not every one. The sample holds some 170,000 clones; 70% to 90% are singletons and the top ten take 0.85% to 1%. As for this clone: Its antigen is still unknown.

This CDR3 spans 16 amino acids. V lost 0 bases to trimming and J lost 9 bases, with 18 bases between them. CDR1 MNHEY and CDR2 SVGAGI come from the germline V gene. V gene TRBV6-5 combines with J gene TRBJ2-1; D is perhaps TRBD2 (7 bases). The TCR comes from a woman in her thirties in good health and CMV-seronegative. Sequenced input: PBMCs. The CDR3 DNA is TGTGCCAGCAGTTACTCGAGGGGGGGAGGGCCGGGTGAGCAGTTCTTC. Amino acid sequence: CASSYSRGGGPGEQFF.